What follows describes a single TCR beta chain. The antigen is not known. The data stem from a study of T cell repertoires in cytomegalovirus infection. In the study overall: Recently described HLA-C-restricted plus well-studied HLA-B-restricted CMV epitopes were used. Through public TCR beta signatures, both CMV infection and matching HLA type were indicated.

TCRdb independently ran MiXCR on the reads; one entry per CDR3 protein. This table has about 35,000 distinct CDR3 sequences, roughly 54% appearing once. V lost 6 bases and J lost 7, with 6 bases in between. Germline V gene data show CDR1 as MNHEY and CDR2 as SVGAGI. The CDR3 loop spans 11 amino acids. Study-level results: Carriage of CMV together with the relevant HLA was identifiable through cumulative public TCR beta family frequency.

This specimen was CD8+ T cells from cultured PBMCs, taken from culture after CMV antigen stimulation. The clonotype originates from a human donor in good health (CMV status not recorded). Some clones in this sample may be carry-over from other donors' samples. The J gene is TRBJ1-4, the V gene TRBV6-5; D remains unclear. The CDR3 loop reads CASRNLEKLFF. The CDR3 region has the DNA TGTGCCAGCAGAAATCTTGAAAAACTGTTTTTT.